A selection of T cell receptor beta chains follows, all from one sample in a study of radiotherapy plus CTLA-4 blockade in lung cancer. Profiled with immunoSEQ multiplex PCR; TCRdb holds only in-frame clones, not every one. The sample holds around 30,000 clones, about four fifths seen once. Here the sequenced sample was peripheral blood, taken from a patient treated with radiotherapy plus ipilimumab. Receptors were obtained from a human donor with non-small cell lung cancer that progressed on radiotherapy plus ipilimumab. CDR3s include the opening cysteine and the closing phenylalanine or tryptophan. D genes are given only for firm matches. Some rows mark clone size as missing; the rest say once, few, many or name a class of expanded clone.

>TRBV27|NA|NA|TRBJ1-1
TGTGCCAGCAGTTCTTGGACGGAGAACACTGAAGCTTTCTTT
CASSSWTENTEAFF
>TRBV4-2|NA|TRBD2|TRBJ2-1
TGTGCCAGCAGCCAAGTACTAGCGTGGGACAATGAGCAGTTCTTC
CASSQVLAWDNEQFF
>TRBV5-6|once|NA|TRBJ1-2
TGTGCCAGCAGCTTTATACAGGACTGGTATGGCTACACCTTC
CASSFIQDWYGYTF
>TRBV7-2|NA|NA|TRBJ1-1
TGTGCCAGCAGCCGCGTTGGTTCCGTGGGGGGCACTGAAGCTTTCTTT
CASSRVGSVGGTEAFF
>TRBV6-5|NA|TRBD2|TRBJ2-1
TGTGCCAGCGCCGCCAGCGGGAGTGTCTACAATGAGCAGTTCTTC
CASAASGSVYNEQFF
>TRBV28|NA|TRBD1|TRBJ1-2
TGTGCCAGCAGTAGGACAGGCGGCAGCCTCGGCTACACCTTC
CASSRTGGSLGYTF
>TRBV7-2|NA|NA|TRBJ2-6
TGTGCCAGCAGCTTAGCGGGGGGCTCTGGGGCCAACGTCCTGACTTTC
CASSLAGGSGANVLTF
>TRBV4-3|NA|NA|TRBJ2-7
TGCGCCAGCACCCCCGGGGACCTTACCAACGAGCAGTACTTC
CASTPGDLTNEQYF
>TRBV30|once|NA|TRBJ1-5
TGTGCCTGGAGTGTAAAAGGCGGATGGGGCAATCAGCCCCAGCATTTT
CAWSVKGGWGNQPQHF
>TRBV28|medium-sized|NA|TRBJ2-6
TGTGCCAGCAGTCTGGGACTCCCCGACGTCCTGACTTTC
CASSLGLPDVLTF
>TRBV28|NA|NA|TRBJ1-4
TGTGCCAGCAGTTCCACCGGGACACCAAATGAAAAACTGTTTTTT
CASSSTGTPNEKLFF
>TRBV6-1|NA|TRBD1|TRBJ1-1
TGTGCCAGCAGCTGGGACAGGAAGAACACTGAAGCTTTCTTT
CASSWDRKNTEAFF
>TRBV28|NA|NA|TRBJ1-1
TGTGCCAGCAGTCCCATGGGGTATGGTGAAGCTTTCTTT
CASSPMGYGEAFF
>TRBV7-9|NA|NA|TRBJ2-7
TGTGCCAGCAGCTTACCCTTCGACGAGCAGTACTTC
CASSLPFDEQYF
>TRBV19|few|NA|TRBJ1-2
TGTGCCAGTACGCGTTTAGAAGGTCACGGCTACACCTTC
CASTRLEGHGYTF
>TRBV6-5|NA|TRBD2|TRBJ2-3
TGTGCCAGCAGGAGACGACTAGCGGGAGACGATACGCAGTATTTT
CASRRRLAGDDTQYF
>TRBV6-1|NA|TRBD1|TRBJ2-2
TGTGCCAGCAGTGCGGTCCCGGACAGGAGTGACACCGGGGAGCTGTTTTTT
CASSAVPDRSDTGELFF
>TRBV5-1|NA|TRBD2|TRBJ2-7
TGCGCCAGCAGCTTTACTAGCGGGAGGGTAGGCGAGCAGTACTTC
CASSFTSGRVGEQYF
>TRBV4-2|NA|NA|TRBJ1-2
TGTGCCAGCAGCCCATCAACCGGGGCAGGGGCGGACTATGGCTACACCTTC
CASSPSTGAGADYGYTF
>TRBV28|NA|NA|TRBJ1-5
TGTGCCAGCAGTTTTTCCGGGGGTAGCAATCAGCCCCAGCATTTT
CASSFSGGSNQPQHF
>TRBV9|NA|NA|TRBJ1-1
TGTGCCAGCAGCCCCCGGATGTCCGCGAACACTGAAGCTTTCTTT
CASSPRMSANTEAFF
>TRBV5-1|NA|TRBD2|TRBJ2-7
TGCGCCAGCAGCTTGGATCCAGCGGGAGGGCCGGGGGAGCAGTACTTC
CASSLDPAGGPGEQYF
>TRBV28|NA|NA|TRBJ1-1
TGTGCCAGCAGTTTGGCCCGCCCAAGGTTGGCTTTCTTT
CASSLARPRLAFF
>TRBV7-3|few|NA|TRBJ2-1
TGTGCCAGCAGCTTAGGGGACCCGGCCTACAATGAGCAGTTCTTC
CASSLGDPAYNEQFF
>TRBV15|few|NA|TRBJ1-1
TGTGCCACCAGCAGAGATAAGGGGCCGAACACTGAAGCTTTCTTT
CATSRDKGPNTEAFF
>TRBV11-2|NA|NA|TRBJ2-7
TGTGCCAGCAGCTTAGAGGGGGCCAGCTTATACGAGCAGTACTTC
CASSLEGASLYEQYF
>TRBV10-3|NA|NA|TRBJ2-1
TGTGCCATCAGCCGGGGTGGTAATGAGCAGTTCTTC
CAISRGGNEQFF
>TRBV15|NA|NA|TRBJ1-1
TGTGCCACCAGCAGAGATAGAGGGGCGCGAAACACTGAAGCTTTCTTT
CATSRDRGARNTEAFF
>TRBV5-1|NA|TRBD1|TRBJ2-7
TGCGCCAGCAGTTCCGGGACAGGGGGATACGAGCAGTACTTC
CASSSGTGGYEQYF
>TRBV4-1|NA|TRBD1|TRBJ2-7
TGCGCCAGCAGCCAAGAGATGGGACAGGGCTCCTACGAGCAGTACTTC
CASSQEMGQGSYEQYF
>TRBV5-1|NA|NA|TRBJ2-3
TGCGCCAGCAGCCCCTCGGGACTCCTAGGGGGGCAGTATTTT
CASSPSGLLGGQYF
>TRBV7-6|NA|NA|TRBJ2-7
TGTGCCAGCACCCCGAAGGCCGGAGACGAGCAGTACTTC
CASTPKAGDEQYF
>TRBV28|once|NA|TRBJ1-5
TGTGCCAGCAGTTTATTAAATCAGCCCCAGCATTTT
CASSLLNQPQHF
>TRBV10-2|NA|NA|TRBJ2-1
TGCGCCAGCAGTAGCGGCGCCTACAATGAGCAGTTCTTC
CASSSGAYNEQFF
>TRBV7-9|NA|TRBD1|TRBJ1-2
TGTGCCAGCAGCTTGGGGACAGCCGATGGCTACACCTTC
CASSLGTADGYTF
>TRBV10-3|NA|NA|TRBJ2-3
TGTGCCATCAGTGACTGGACAACCCATTCTAGCACAGATACGCAGTATTTT
CAISDWTTHSSTDTQYF
>TRBV29-1|few|NA|TRBJ2-3
TGCAGCGTTGAAACGGGCCGAGGGCGCACAGATACGCAGTATTTT
CSVETGRGRTDTQYF
>TRBV10-1|NA|NA|TRBJ1-5
TGCGCCAGCAGTGCAGCAGGGAATTATAGCAATCAGCCCCAGCATTTT
CASSAAGNYSNQPQHF
>TRBV28|NA|TRBD2|TRBJ2-7
TGTGCCAGCAGCACCATAGCGGGATCCTACGAGCAGTACTTC
CASSTIAGSYEQYF
>TRBV4-1|NA|NA|TRBJ2-2
TGCGCCACCCCCGGGGGCGGCAGCGCGAACACCGGGGAGCTGTTTTTT
CATPGGGSANTGELFF
>TRBV7-3|once|NA|TRBJ1-1
TGTGCCAGCAGCCGAGACTGGAACACTGAAGCTTTCTTT
CASSRDWNTEAFF
>TRBV10-3|NA|NA|TRBJ2-1
TGTGCCATCAGTGAAGAGGGTGGCTCCTACAATGAGCAGTTCTTC
CAISEEGGSYNEQFF
>TRBV7-2|NA|TRBD1|TRBJ2-7
TGTGCCAGCAGTTCGGACAGGGGATACGAGCAGTACTTC
CASSSDRGYEQYF
>TRBV28|NA|NA|TRBJ1-5
TGTGCCAGCAGTTTCTCCGATCAGCCCCAGCATTTT
CASSFSDQPQHF
>TRBV2|NA|NA|TRBJ1-5
TGTGCCAGCAGCGAAGGGGCCAGAACAGGGCACCAGCCCCAGCATTTT
CASSEGARTGHQPQHF
>TRBV4-1|few|NA|TRBJ1-2
TGCGCCAGCAGCCAAGCTTGGGACACTTACTATGGCTACACCTTC
CASSQAWDTYYGYTF
>TRBV6-5|NA|NA|TRBJ2-7
TGTGCCAGCAGTTACTCGGGACTTCTAGGGGAGCAGTACTTC
CASSYSGLLGEQYF